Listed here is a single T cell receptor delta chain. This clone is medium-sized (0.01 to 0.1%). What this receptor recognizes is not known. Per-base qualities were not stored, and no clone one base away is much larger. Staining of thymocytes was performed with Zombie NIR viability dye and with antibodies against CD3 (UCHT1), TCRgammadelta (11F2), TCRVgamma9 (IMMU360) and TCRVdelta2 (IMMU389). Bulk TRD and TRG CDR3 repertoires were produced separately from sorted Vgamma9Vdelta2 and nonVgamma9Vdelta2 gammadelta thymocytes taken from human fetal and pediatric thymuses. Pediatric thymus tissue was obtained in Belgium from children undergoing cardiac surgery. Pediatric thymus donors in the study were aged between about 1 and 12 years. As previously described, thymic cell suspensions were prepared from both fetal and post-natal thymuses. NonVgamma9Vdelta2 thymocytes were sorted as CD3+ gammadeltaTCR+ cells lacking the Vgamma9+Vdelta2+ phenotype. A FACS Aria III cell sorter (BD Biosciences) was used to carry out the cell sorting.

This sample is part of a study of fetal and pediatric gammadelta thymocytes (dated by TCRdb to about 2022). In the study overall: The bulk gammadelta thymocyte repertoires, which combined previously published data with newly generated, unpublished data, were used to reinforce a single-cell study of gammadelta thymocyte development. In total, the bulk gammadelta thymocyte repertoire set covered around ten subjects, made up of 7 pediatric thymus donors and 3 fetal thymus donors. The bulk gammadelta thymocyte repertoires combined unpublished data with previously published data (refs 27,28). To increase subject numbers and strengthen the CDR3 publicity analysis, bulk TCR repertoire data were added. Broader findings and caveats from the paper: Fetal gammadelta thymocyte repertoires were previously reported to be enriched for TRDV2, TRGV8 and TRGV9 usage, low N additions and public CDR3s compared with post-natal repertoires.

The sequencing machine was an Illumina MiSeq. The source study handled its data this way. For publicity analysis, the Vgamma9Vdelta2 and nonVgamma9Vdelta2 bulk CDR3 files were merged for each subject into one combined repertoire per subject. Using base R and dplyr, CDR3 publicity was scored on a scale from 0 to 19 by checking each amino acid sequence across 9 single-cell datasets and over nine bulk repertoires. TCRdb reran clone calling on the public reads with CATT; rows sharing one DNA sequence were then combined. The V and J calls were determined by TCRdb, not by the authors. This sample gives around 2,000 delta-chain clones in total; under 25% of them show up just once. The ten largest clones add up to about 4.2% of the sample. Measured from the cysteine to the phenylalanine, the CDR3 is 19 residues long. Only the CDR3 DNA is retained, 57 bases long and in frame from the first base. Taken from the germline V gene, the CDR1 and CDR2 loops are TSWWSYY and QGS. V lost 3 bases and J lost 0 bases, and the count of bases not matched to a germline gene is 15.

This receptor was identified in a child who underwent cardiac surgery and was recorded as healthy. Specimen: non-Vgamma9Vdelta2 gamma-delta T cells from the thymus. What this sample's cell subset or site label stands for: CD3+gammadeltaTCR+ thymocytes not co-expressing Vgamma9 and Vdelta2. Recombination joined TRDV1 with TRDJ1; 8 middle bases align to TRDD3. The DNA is TGTGCTCTTGGGGATCACCCTGCTCTGGGGGACTCTTACACCGATAAACTCATCTTT. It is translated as CALGDHPALGDSYTDKLIF.